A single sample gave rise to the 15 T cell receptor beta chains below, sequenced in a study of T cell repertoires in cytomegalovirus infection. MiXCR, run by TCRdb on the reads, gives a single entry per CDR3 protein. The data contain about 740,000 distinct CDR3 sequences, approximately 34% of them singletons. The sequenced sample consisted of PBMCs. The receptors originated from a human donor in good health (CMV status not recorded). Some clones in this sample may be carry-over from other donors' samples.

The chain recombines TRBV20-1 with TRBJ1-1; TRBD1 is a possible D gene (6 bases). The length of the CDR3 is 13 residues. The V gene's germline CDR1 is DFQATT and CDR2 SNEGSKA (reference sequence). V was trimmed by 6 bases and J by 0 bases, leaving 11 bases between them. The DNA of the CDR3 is TGCAGTGCAACAGACAGGATGAACACTGAAGCTTTCTTT. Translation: CSATDRMNTEAFF.

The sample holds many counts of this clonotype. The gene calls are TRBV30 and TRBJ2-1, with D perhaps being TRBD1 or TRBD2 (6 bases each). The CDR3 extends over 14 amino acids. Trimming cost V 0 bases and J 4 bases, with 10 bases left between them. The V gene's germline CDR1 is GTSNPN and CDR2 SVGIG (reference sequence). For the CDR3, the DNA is TGTGCCTGGAGTGTAGGGGGACTGTACAATGAGCAGTTCTTC. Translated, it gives CAWSVGGLYNEQFF.

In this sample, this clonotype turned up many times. Written as DNA, the CDR3 is TGTGCCAGCAGCTTAGGTGCAGGAGACTATTCACCCCTCCACTTT. It specifies CASSLGAGDYSPLHF. This sequence joins TRBV7-2 and TRBJ1-6; no clear D gene. V was pared by 1 base and J by 8 bases, with 12 bases between. The CDR3 sequence is 15 residues long. The germline V gene has CDR1 SGHTA and CDR2 FQGNSA.

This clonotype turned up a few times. The CDR3 DNA follows: TGTGCCAGCAGCCAATCTAAGGCCGGGGAGCTGTTTTTT. It specifies CASSQSKAGELFF. The rearrangement joins TRBV14 to TRBJ2-2, with no clear D. The CDR3 runs to 13 residues. V lost 2 bases and J 6 bases, leaving 7 bases between the germline ends. Germline V CDR1 and CDR2: SGHDN, FVKESK. Full variable domain (outside the CDR3, taken from reference TRBV14 and TRBJ2-2): EAGVTQFPSHSVIEKGQTVTLRCDPISGHDNLYWYRRVMGKEIKFLLHFVKESKQDESGMPNNRFLAERTGGTYSTLKVQPAELEDSGVYFCASSQSKAGELFFGEGSRLTVL.

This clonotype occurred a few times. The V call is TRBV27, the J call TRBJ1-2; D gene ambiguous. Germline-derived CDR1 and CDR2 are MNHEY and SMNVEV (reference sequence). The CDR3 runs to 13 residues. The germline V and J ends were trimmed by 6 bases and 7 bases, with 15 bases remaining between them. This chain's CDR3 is CASSSFPSGGYTF. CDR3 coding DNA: TGTGCCAGCAGCTCCTTTCCCTCAGGTGGCTACACCTTC.

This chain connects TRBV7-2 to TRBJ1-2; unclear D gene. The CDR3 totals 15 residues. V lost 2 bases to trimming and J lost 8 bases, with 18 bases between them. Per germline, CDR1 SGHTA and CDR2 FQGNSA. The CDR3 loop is CASSLFTPIDGGYTF. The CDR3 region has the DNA TGTGCCAGCAGCTTATTCACGCCCATAGATGGGGGCTACACCTTC.

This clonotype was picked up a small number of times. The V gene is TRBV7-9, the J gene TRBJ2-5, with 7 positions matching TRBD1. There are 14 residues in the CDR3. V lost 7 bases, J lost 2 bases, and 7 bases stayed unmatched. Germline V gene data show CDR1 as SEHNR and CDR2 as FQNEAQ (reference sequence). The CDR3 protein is CASTRGRGQETQYF. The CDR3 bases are TGTGCCAGCACCCGCGGCAGGGGGCAAGAGACCCAGTACTTC.

The CDR3 sequence is CASTPPGRSSYEQYF. The DNA of the CDR3 is TGTGCCAGCACCCCCCCAGGCAGAAGCTCCTACGAGCAGTACTTC. The chain employs TRBV28 and TRBJ2-7, with unresolved D. With 7 bases removed from V and 0 bases from J, the gap between germline ends came to 16 bases. CDR3 length equals 15 residues. Germline values: CDR1 MDHEN, CDR2 SYDVKM.

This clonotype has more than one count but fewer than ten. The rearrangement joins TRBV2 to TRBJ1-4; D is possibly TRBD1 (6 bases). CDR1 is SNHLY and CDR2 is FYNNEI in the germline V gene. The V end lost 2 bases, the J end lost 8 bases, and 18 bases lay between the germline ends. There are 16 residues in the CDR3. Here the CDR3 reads CASSEPQEGGDEKLFF. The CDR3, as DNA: TGTGCCAGCAGTGAACCCCAGGAGGGGGGTGACGAAAAACTGTTTTTT.

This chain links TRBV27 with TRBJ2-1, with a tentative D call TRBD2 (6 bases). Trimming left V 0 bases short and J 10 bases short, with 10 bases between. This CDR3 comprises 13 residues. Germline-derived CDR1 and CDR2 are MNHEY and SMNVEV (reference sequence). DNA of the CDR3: TGTGCCAGCAGTTTATCGGCTAGCGCCGAGCAGTTCTTC. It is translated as CASSLSASAEQFF.

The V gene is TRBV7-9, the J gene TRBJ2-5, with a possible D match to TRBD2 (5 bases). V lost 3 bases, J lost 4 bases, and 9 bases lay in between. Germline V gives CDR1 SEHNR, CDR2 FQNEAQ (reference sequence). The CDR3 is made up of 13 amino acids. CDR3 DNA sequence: TGTGCCAGCAGCTTTGAGGGATCAGAGACCCAGTACTTC. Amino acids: CASSFEGSETQYF.

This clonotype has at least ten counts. DNA for the CDR3: TGTGCCAGCAGCTTAGGACAGGGGTACAATCAGCCCCAGCATTTT. Its translation: CASSLGQGYNQPQHF. The chain carries TRBV7-2 and TRBJ1-5, with 8 bases that match TRBD1. The CDR3 loop spans 15 amino acids. The V segment lost 1 base and the J segment 3 bases; nucleotides outside the gene matches: 2. Germline CDR1 is SGHTA and CDR2 is FQGNSA.

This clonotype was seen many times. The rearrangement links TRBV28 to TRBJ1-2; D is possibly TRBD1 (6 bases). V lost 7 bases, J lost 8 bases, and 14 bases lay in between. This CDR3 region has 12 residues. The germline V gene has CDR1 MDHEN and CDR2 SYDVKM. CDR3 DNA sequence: TGTGCCAGCAACACACAGGGTGAGGGCTACACCTTC. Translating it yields CASNTQGEGYTF.

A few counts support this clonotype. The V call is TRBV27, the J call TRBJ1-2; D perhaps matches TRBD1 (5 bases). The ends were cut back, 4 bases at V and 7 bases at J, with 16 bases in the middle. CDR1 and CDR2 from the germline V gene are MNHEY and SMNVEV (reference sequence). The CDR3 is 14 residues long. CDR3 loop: CASSSTQVSGGYTF. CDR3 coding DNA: TGTGCCAGCAGTTCCACACAGGTATCGGGTGGCTACACCTTC.

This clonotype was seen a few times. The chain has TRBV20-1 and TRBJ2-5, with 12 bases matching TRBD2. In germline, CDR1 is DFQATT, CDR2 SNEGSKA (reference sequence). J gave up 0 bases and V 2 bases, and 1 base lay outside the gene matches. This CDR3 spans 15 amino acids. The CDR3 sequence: CSARRTSGDQETQYF. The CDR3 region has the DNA TGCAGTGCTAGACGGACTAGCGGGGACCAAGAGACCCAGTACTTC.